This T cell receptor beta chain was sequenced during a study of T cell repertoires in cytomegalovirus infection. One entry per CDR3 protein, called by TCRdb with MiXCR from the reads. Seen here are some 250,000 distinct CDR3 sequences, 9.1% observed once, and the top ten hold about 15%. The CDR3 consists of 15 residues. Germline CDR1 SGHRS, CDR2 YFSETQ. Trimming took 2 bases from V and 5 from J, leaving 14 bases between them. The rearrangement links TRBV5-1 to TRBJ1-5, with D hard to call. The sample taken for sequencing was PBMCs. This receptor was obtained from a human donor in good health (CMV status not recorded). Some clones in this sample may be carry-over from other donors' samples. CDR3 amino acids: CASSFGGQLDQPQHF. CDR3 DNA: TGCGCCAGCAGCTTTGGAGGGCAGCTAGATCAGCCCCAGCATTTT.